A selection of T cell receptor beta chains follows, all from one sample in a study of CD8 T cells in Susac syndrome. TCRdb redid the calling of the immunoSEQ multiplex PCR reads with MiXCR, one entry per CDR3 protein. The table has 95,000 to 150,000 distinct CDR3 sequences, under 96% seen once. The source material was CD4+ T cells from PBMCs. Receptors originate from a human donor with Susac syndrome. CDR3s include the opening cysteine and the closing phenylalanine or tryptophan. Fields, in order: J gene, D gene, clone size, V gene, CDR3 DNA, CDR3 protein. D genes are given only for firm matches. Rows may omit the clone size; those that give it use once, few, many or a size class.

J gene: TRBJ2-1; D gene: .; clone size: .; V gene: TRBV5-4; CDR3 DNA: TGTGCCAGCAGCTACCCGGGACTGTATTACAATGAGCAGTTCTTC; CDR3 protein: CASSYPGLYYNEQFF
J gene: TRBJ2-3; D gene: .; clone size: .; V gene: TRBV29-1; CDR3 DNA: TGCAGCGTGGACCCAGGACCAGATACGCAGTATTTT; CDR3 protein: CSVDPGPDTQYF
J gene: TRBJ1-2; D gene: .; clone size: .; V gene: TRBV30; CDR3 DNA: TGTGCCTGGAGTGTTCGGGGGCCTGGTTATGGCTACACCTTC; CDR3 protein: CAWSVRGPGYGYTF
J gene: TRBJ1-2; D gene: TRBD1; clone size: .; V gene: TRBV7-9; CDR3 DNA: TGTGCCAGCAGCCGGGGACAGGGGTCTGGCTACACCTTC; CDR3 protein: CASSRGQGSGYTF
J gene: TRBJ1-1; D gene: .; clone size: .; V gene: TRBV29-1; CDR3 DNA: TGCAGCGTTGATAACGCGGGTTTAACTGAAGCTTTCTTT; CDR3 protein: CSVDNAGLTEAFF
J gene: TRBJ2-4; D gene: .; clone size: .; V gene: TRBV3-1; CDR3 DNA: TGTGCCAGCAGCCAGGCGGTAGCCAAAAACATTCAGTACTTC; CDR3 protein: CASSQAVAKNIQYF
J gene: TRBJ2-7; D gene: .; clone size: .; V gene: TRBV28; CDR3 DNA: TGTGCCAGCAGTTTGGGCGGGTCAGCCTACGAGCAGTACTTC; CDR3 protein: CASSLGGSAYEQYF
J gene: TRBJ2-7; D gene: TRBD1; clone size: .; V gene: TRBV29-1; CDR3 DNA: TGCAGCGTTGACTGGGCAGGGGGCTACGAGCAGTACTTC; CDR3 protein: CSVDWAGGYEQYF
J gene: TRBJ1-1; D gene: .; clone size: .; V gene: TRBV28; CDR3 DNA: TGTGCCAGCAGATATACGGACAGGAACACTGAAGCTTTCTTT; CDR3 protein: CASRYTDRNTEAFF
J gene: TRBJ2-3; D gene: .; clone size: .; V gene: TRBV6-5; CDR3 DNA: TGTGCCAGCAGTTACTCGGGTAGCGGTAGCACAGATACGCAGTATTTT; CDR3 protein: CASSYSGSGSTDTQYF
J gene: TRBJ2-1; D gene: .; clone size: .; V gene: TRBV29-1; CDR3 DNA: TGCAGCGTTGAGGTTACCACGGGCTACAATGAGCAGTTCTTC; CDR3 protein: CSVEVTTGYNEQFF
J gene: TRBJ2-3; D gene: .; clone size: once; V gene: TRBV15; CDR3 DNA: TGTGCCACCAGCAGGGCTCGCGGAGTAGGGAGCACAGATACGCAGTATTTT; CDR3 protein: CATSRARGVGSTDTQYF
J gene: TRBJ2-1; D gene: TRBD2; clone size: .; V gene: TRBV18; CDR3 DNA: TGTGCCAGCTCACCGGATGGACTAGCTGGCAATGAGCAGTTCTTC; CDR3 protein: CASSPDGLAGNEQFF
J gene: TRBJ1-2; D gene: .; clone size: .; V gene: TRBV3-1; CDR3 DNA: TGTGCCAGCAGCCAAGGACAGAACTATGGCTACACCTTC; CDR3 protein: CASSQGQNYGYTF
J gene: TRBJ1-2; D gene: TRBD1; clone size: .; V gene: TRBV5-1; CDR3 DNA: TGCGCCAGCAGCTTGGAAGGGGGCTCTGGCTATGGCTACACCTTC; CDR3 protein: CASSLEGGSGYGYTF
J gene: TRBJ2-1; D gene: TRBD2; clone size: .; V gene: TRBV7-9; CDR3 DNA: TGTGCCAGCAGCTCGGGACTAGCGGGAGTCTACAATGAGCAGTTCTTC; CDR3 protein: CASSSGLAGVYNEQFF